A single sample is the source of the 32 T cell receptor beta chains below, sequenced in a study of T-cell reconstitution after alpha-beta-depleted transplantation in children. It was with unique molecular identifiers that the TCRbeta library was prepared. MiXCR, run by TCRdb on the PCR reads, gives a single entry per CDR3 protein. In the table there are 200,000 to 250,000 distinct CDR3 sequences, about 7% of which are singletons. Specimen: PBMCs, collected before TCRalphabeta/CD19-depleted stem cell transplant. These receptors were obtained from a boy younger than 10 with acute lymphoblastic leukemia, due to receive a stem cell transplant.

This clonotype was detected ten times or more. The chain couples TRBV28 to TRBJ2-6; 8 bases are a match to TRBD2. Germline V CDR1 and CDR2: MDHEN, SYDVKM. The CDR3 is made up of 18 amino acids. The junction had 19 bases not matched to a gene; V was cut back by 7 bases and J by 8 bases. The CDR3: CASNPERAGGGVTNVLTF. In DNA form, the CDR3 reads TGTGCCAGCAACCCGGAGAGGGCGGGAGGAGGAGTAACCAACGTCCTGACTTTC.

The table lists this clonotype with many counts. The J gene is TRBJ2-1, the V gene TRBV3-1; a possible D gene is TRBD2 (6 bases). V was shortened by 3 bases and J by 9 bases, with 15 bases between the two germline ends. CDR3 length: 14 amino acids. CDR1 LGHDT and CDR2 YNNKEL come from the germline V gene (reference sequence). CDR3 nucleotide sequence: TGTGCCAGCAGCCAGGACTACATTCCGGGTGAGCAGTTCTTC. Protein sequence: CASSQDYIPGEQFF.

This clonotype was seen a handful of times. The V gene is TRBV7-3, the J gene TRBJ1-5, with D hard to call. CDR1 is SGHTA, CDR2 FQGTGA, per germline. Trimming cost V 1 base and J 4 bases, with 5 bases left between them. The CDR3 is made up of 13 amino acids. DNA for the CDR3: TGTGCCAGCAGCTTAAGTTGGAATCAGCCCCAGCATTTT. Translation gives CASSLSWNQPQHF.

The V call is TRBV4-3, the J call TRBJ2-2; TRBD2 matches at 13 bases. The CDR3 sequence is 16 residues long. The trim removed 1 base at V and 5 bases at J, leaving 1 base unmatched. The germline CDR1 and CDR2 sequences are LGHNA and YSLEER. The CDR3 protein is CASSQGTSGGTGELFF. Here the CDR3 DNA reads TGCGCCAGCAGCCAAGGGACTAGCGGGGGTACCGGGGAGCTGTTTTTT.

This clonotype has at least ten counts. This chain connects TRBV9 to TRBJ1-1, with a tentative D call TRBD1 (6 bases). Germline V gene data show CDR1 as SGDLS and CDR2 as YYNGEE. Trimming left V 1 base short and J 3 bases short, with 10 bases between. The length of the CDR3 is 14 residues. The CDR3 DNA reads as TGTGCCAGCAGCGTAATCTCAGGGGACACTGAAGCTTTCTTT. This encodes CASSVISGDTEAFF. Based on the CDR3 plus reference TRBV9 and TRBJ1-1, the full variable domain is DSGVTQTPKHLITATGQRVTLRCSPRSGDLSVYWYQQSLDQGLQFLIQYYNGEERAKGNILERFSAQQFPDLHSELNLSSLELGDSALYFCASSVISGDTEAFFGQGTRLTVV.

This clonotype appeared a few times. The chain carries TRBV6-5 and TRBJ2-7; D perhaps matches TRBD1 (6 bases). Germline V gene sequence: CDR1 MNHEY, CDR2 SVGAGI. The CDR3 consists of 14 residues. The V and J ends lost 2 bases and 5 bases respectively, with 13 bases between them. CDR3 in DNA: TGTGCCAGCAGTTACAACGGACAGTCCAACGAGCAGTACTTC. Translation gives CASSYNGQSNEQYF.

The table lists this clonotype with many counts. The rearrangement joins TRBV20-1 to TRBJ2-7; no firm D call. Germline V lookup: CDR1 DFQATT, CDR2 SNEGSKA (reference sequence). The V gene lost 6 bases and the J gene lost 2 bases, with 17 bases spanning the gap. This CDR3 has 14 amino acids. This CDR3 is CSARDEAGTYEQYF. CDR3 DNA sequence: TGCAGTGCCCGAGACGAGGCAGGTACCTACGAGCAGTACTTC.

This clonotype was observed many times. The genes are TRBV6-1 and TRBJ2-2; maybe TRBD2 (5 bases). Germline CDR1 MNHNS, CDR2 SASEGT. This CDR3 spans 14 amino acids. With 6 bases removed from V and 5 bases from J, the gap between germline ends came to 13 bases. CDR3 bases: TGTGCCAGCAGCTCTAGGAGGAGAACCGGGGAGCTGTTTTTT. This gives the protein CASSSRRRTGELFF.

This clonotype was detected a few times. The V and J genes are TRBV9 and TRBJ2-1; TRBD2 matches at 10 bases. J gave up 3 bases and V 4 bases, and 4 bases lay outside the gene matches. This CDR3 spans 15 amino acids. Germline CDR1 reads SGDLS; CDR2 reads YYNGEE. CDR3 loop: CASSPRTSGYNEQFF. For the CDR3, the DNA is TGTGCCAGCAGCCCCCGGACTAGCGGCTACAATGAGCAGTTCTTC.

This clonotype was observed many times. V gene TRBV9 combines with J gene TRBJ1-2, with 7 bases identical to TRBD1. The V segment lost 7 bases and the J segment 8 bases; nucleotides outside the gene matches: 20. The CDR3 extends over 16 amino acids. Germline V gives CDR1 SGDLS, CDR2 YYNGEE. CDR3 sequence reads: CASYREGANSGSGYTF. The CDR3 DNA follows: TGTGCCAGCTACAGAGAGGGGGCCAATTCGGGTAGCGGCTACACCTTC.

J is TRBJ2-7 and V is TRBV4-2; TRBD2 matches at 8 bases. V was clipped by 0 bases and J by 7 bases; unmatched bases: 5. Germline V gives CDR1 LGHNA, CDR2 YNFKEQ. This CDR3 contains 14 residues. The DNA of the CDR3 is TGTGCCAGCAGCCAAGAAGGCCGGGAGGGGGAGCAGTACTTC. Its protein is CASSQEGREGEQYF.

Many counts were recorded for this clonotype. The J gene is TRBJ2-3, the V gene TRBV28, with D perhaps matching TRBD2 (5 bases). Per germline, CDR1 MDHEN and CDR2 SYDVKM. V gave up 6 bases and J gave up 6 bases, with 16 bases separating them. The CDR3 loop spans 14 amino acids. This chain's CDR3 is CASRDPGYSDTQYF. In nucleotides, the CDR3 is TGTGCCAGCAGAGACCCGGGGTACTCCGATACGCAGTATTTT.

This clonotype came up many times. J is TRBJ2-3 and V is TRBV20-1; 9 nucleotides line up with TRBD2. The CDR3 has 16 amino acids. The germline V gene encodes CDR1 DFQATT and CDR2 SNEGSKA (reference sequence). With 7 bases clipped from V and 3 bases from J, the junction kept 14 bases outside the gene matches. The CDR3 region is CSVPLSGLAGTDTQYF. CDR3 in DNA: TGCAGTGTTCCCCTTTCCGGGCTAGCGGGGACAGATACGCAGTATTTT.

The V call is TRBV28, the J call TRBJ2-5, with D uncertain. The CDR3 has 12 residues. CDR1 MDHEN and CDR2 SYDVKM come from the germline V gene. Trimming shortened V by 4 bases and J by 3 bases, and 6 bases separated the two germline ends. In DNA form, the CDR3 reads TGTGCCAGCAGTTCAGTAAAAGAGACCCAGTACTTC. Encoded protein: CASSSVKETQYF.

The table lists this clonotype with many counts. This sequence joins TRBV28 and TRBJ2-1; possibly TRBD2 for D (6 bases). Trimming shortened V by 4 bases and J by 13 bases, and 14 bases separated the two germline ends. The CDR3 totals 12 residues. CDR1 and CDR2 (germline): MDHEN, SYDVKM. The CDR3 DNA reads as TGTGCCAGCAGTTCGTACCGGGACTTCCAGTTCTTC. It translates to CASSSYRDFQFF.

The J gene is TRBJ2-7, the V gene TRBV18; TRBD2 aligns across 12 bases. This CDR3 has 16 residues. Germline CDR1 and CDR2: KGHSH and LQKENI. The V and J ends lost 1 base and 4 bases, in that order; junction bases with no gene match: 5. CDR3: CASSPRPTSGRYEQYF. The CDR3, as DNA: TGTGCCAGCTCACCACGTCCGACTAGCGGGAGATACGAGCAGTACTTC.

The V and J genes are TRBV20-1 and TRBJ1-5; D perhaps matches TRBD1 (6 bases). Germline values: CDR1 DFQATT, CDR2 SNEGSKA (reference sequence). Trimming removed 2 bases at V and 5 bases at J, with 19 bases between. The CDR3 loop spans 16 amino acids. CDR3 amino acids: CSARPTRDTIYQPQHF. CDR3 DNA sequence: TGCAGTGCTAGACCTACCCGGGACACAATTTATCAGCCCCAGCATTTT.

This clonotype has a count of ten or more. The V gene is TRBV27, the J gene TRBJ1-1; no definite D call. V was clipped by 8 bases and J by 3 bases, with 13 bases between them. CDR3 length: 13 amino acids. CDR1 is MNHEY and CDR2 is SMNVEV in the germline V gene (reference sequence). As DNA, the CDR3 is TGTGCCAGCGCCCTCCTAGCGGACACTGAAGCTTTCTTT. The encoded protein is CASALLADTEAFF.

This clonotype has ten or more counts. The gene calls are TRBV28 and TRBJ2-5, with D possibly matching TRBD1 (6 bases). The CDR3 is made up of 13 amino acids. Germline lookup yields CDR1 MDHEN and CDR2 SYDVKM. Trimming shortened V by 5 bases and J by 4 bases, and 11 bases separated the two germline ends. The CDR3 protein is CASSDWGLETQYF. The DNA of the CDR3 is TGTGCCAGCAGTGACTGGGGGCTAGAGACCCAGTACTTC.

In this sample, this clonotype turned up a few times. This chain connects TRBV11-2 to TRBJ2-1; 10 bases align to TRBD2. CDR3 length: 15 amino acids. The V gene's germline CDR1 is SGHAT and CDR2 FQNNGV. V was clipped by 1 base and J by 6 bases; unmatched bases: 3. The CDR3 coding sequence is TGTGCCAGCAGCTTAGCTCCTAGCGGGAGCAATGAGCAGTTCTTC. This encodes CASSLAPSGSNEQFF. Drawing the rest from reference TRBV11-2 and TRBJ2-1, the complete variable domain is EAGVAQSPRYKIIEKRQSVAFWCNPISGHATLYWYQQILGQGPKLLIQFQNNGVVDDSQLPKDRFSAERLKGVDSTLKIQPAKLEDSAVYLCASSLAPSGSNEQFFGPGTRLTVL.

The sample holds a few counts of this clonotype. The genes are TRBV4-3 and TRBJ2-1; 8 bases fit TRBD1. From germline, CDR1 is LGHNA and CDR2 YSLEER. This CDR3 region has 15 residues. With 3 bases clipped from V and 4 bases from J, the junction kept 5 bases outside the gene matches. CDR3 protein: CASSHRDRRYNEQFF. The CDR3 DNA follows: TGCGCCAGCAGCCACCGGGACAGGCGTTACAATGAGCAGTTCTTC.

This clonotype was seen repeatedly, ten times or more. The J gene is TRBJ2-5, the V gene TRBV5-1; D perhaps matches TRBD2 (5 bases). The CDR3 runs to 15 residues. Germline lookup yields CDR1 SGHRS and CDR2 YFSETQ. The germline V and J ends were trimmed by 0 bases and 7 bases, with 16 bases remaining between them. CDR3 amino acids: CASSLADEGKATQYF. CDR3 bases: TGCGCCAGCAGCTTGGCCGACGAGGGAAAAGCGACCCAGTACTTC. Drawing the rest from reference TRBV5-1 and TRBJ2-5, the complete variable domain is KAGVTQTPRYLIKTRGQQVTLSCSPISGHRSVSWYQQTPGQGLQFLFEYFSETQRNKGNFPGRFSGRQFSNSRSEMNVSTLELGDSALYLCASSLADEGKATQYFGPGTRLLVL.

This clonotype showed up many times. V gene TRBV29-1 combines with J gene TRBJ2-3, with 8 bases that match TRBD1. The CDR3 runs 13 residues. The J segment lost 6 bases and the V segment lost 6 bases, leaving 8 bases of the junction unmatched. Germline V gene lookup returns CDR1 SQVTM and CDR2 ANQGSEA. The CDR3 reads CSVLGTGGDTQYF. CDR3 coding DNA: TGCAGCGTCCTAGGGACAGGTGGGGATACGCAGTATTTT.

There are many counts of this clonotype. The DNA for the CDR3 is TGTGCCAGCAGCCTCACTAGCGGGAGGGCCGGTCGGGAGCAGTTCTTC. This codes for CASSLTSGRAGREQFF. This chain uses TRBV11-2 with TRBJ2-1, with 13 bases lining up with TRBD2. V dropped 5 bases and J dropped 10; count of bases not matched to a gene: 11. Germline V gives CDR1 SGHAT, CDR2 FQNNGV. The CDR3 spans 16 residues. Filled out from reference TRBV11-2 and TRBJ2-1, the complete variable domain reads EAGVAQSPRYKIIEKRQSVAFWCNPISGHATLYWYQQILGQGPKLLIQFQNNGVVDDSQLPKDRFSAERLKGVDSTLKIQPAKLEDSAVYLCASSLTSGRAGREQFFGPGTRLTVL.

Many counts were recorded for this clonotype. The CDR3 region has the DNA TGTGCCAGCAGTTTACTAGCGGGAGGGCCAGAGACCCAGTACTTC. Its protein is CASSLLAGGPETQYF. V gene TRBV27 combines with J gene TRBJ2-5; 12 bases are shared with TRBD2. The CDR3 has 15 residues. The junction had 2 bases not matched to a gene; V was cut back by 2 bases and J by 4 bases. Germline loops: CDR1 MNHEY, CDR2 SMNVEV (reference sequence).

This clonotype was counted a few times. V usage is TRBV28 and J usage is TRBJ2-7; D not resolved. Germline loops: CDR1 MDHEN, CDR2 SYDVKM. The CDR3 totals 14 residues. Trimming removed 7 bases from V and 2 bases from J, with 15 bases in between. In DNA form, the CDR3 reads TGTGCCAGCACAACTTCCGGCAGAGCCTACGAGCAGTACTTC. This codes for CASTTSGRAYEQYF.

This clonotype was counted between two and nine times. This chain joins TRBV7-8 and TRBJ1-1; D is unresolved. CDR1 is SGHVS, CDR2 FQNEAQ, per germline. This CDR3 spans 13 amino acids. V lost 1 base to trimming and J lost 11 bases, with 14 bases between them. The CDR3 here is CASSLDSLKLAFF. The CDR3 DNA reads as TGTGCCAGCAGCTTAGACAGTCTCAAATTGGCTTTCTTT.

This clonotype was counted at least ten times. The rearrangement uses TRBV11-2 and TRBJ2-1; no reliable D call. The germline CDR1 and CDR2 sequences are SGHAT and FQNNGV. V was cut by 0 bases and J by 10 bases, with 13 bases left in between. The CDR3 length is 14 residues. For the CDR3, the DNA is TGTGCCAGCAGCTTAGAAGTTGCTGGGTCGGAGCAGTTCTTC. Translating gives CASSLEVAGSEQFF. The entire variable domain, with the rest obtained from reference TRBV11-2 and TRBJ2-1, is as follows: EAGVAQSPRYKIIEKRQSVAFWCNPISGHATLYWYQQILGQGPKLLIQFQNNGVVDDSQLPKDRFSAERLKGVDSTLKIQPAKLEDSAVYLCASSLEVAGSEQFFGPGTRLTVL.

This clonotype was seen many times. This chain connects TRBV6-5 to TRBJ1-5; TRBD1 is a possible D gene (5 bases). Germline CDR1 and CDR2: MNHEY and SVGAGI. V dropped 2 bases and J dropped 0 bases, with 8 bases sitting between them. The CDR3 is made up of 15 amino acids. Here the CDR3 reads CASSYGRDSNQPQHF. CDR3 DNA: TGTGCCAGCAGTTACGGCAGGGATAGCAATCAGCCCCAGCATTTT.

This clonotype has a count of ten or more. The chain carries TRBV7-2 and TRBJ1-4, with 7 nucleotides matching TRBD1. The germline V gene encodes CDR1 SGHTA and CDR2 FQGNSA. The CDR3 is 15 amino acids. The V gene end was trimmed by 1 base and the J gene end by 3 bases; junction bases not matched to a gene: 2. As DNA, the CDR3 is TGTGCCAGCAGCTTAGTTGGGACAGCTAATGAAAAACTGTTTTTT. Its protein product is CASSLVGTANEKLFF.

This clonotype showed up many times. The chain recombines TRBV6-1 with TRBJ2-7; D not resolved. The germline CDR1 and CDR2 sequences are MNHNS and SASEGT. This CDR3 has 13 amino acids. Trimming took off 3 bases at V and 2 bases at J, with 8 bases between the two ends. The CDR3, as DNA: TGTGCCAGCAGTGACCCTCCCCCCTACGAGCAGTACTTC. Residues: CASSDPPPYEQYF.

This chain links TRBV20-1 with TRBJ2-7, with TRBD2 matching 10 bases. The CDR3 spans 17 residues. Germline CDR1 is DFQATT and CDR2 is SNEGSKA (reference sequence). V lost 5 bases to trimming and J lost 5 bases; unmatched junction nucleotides: 18. This CDR3 reads CSAFDRLAGGPRDEQYF. CDR3 DNA: TGCAGTGCTTTTGACCGATTAGCGGGGGGTCCTAGGGACGAGCAGTACTTC.